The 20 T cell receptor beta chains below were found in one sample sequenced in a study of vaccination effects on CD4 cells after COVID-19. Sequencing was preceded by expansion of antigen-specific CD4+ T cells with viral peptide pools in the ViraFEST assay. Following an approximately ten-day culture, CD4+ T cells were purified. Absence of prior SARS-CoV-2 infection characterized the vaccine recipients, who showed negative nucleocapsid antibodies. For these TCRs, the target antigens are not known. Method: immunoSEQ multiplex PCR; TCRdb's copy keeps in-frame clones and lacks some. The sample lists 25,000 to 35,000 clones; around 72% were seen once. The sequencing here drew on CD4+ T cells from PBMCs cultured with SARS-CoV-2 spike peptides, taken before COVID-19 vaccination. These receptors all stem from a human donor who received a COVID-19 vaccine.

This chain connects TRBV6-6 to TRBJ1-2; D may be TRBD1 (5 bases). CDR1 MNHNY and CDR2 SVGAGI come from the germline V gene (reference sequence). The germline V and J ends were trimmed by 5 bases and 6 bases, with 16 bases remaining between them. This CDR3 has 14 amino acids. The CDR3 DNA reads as TGTGCCAGCAGTAAAGGACAAGTCTGGGATGGCTACACCTTC. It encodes CASSKGQVWDGYTF.

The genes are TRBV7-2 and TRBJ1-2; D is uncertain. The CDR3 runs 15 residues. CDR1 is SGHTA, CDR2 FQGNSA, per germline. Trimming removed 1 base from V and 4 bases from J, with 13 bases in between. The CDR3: CASSLDLPVGYGYTF. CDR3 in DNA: TGTGCCAGCAGCTTAGACCTCCCGGTGGGCTATGGCTACACCTTC.

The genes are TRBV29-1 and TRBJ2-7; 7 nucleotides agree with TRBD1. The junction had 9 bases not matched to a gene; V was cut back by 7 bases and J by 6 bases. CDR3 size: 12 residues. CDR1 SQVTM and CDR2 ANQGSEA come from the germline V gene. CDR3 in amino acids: CSADTGVGEQYF. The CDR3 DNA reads TGCAGCGCCGATACAGGGGTTGGCGAGCAGTACTTC.

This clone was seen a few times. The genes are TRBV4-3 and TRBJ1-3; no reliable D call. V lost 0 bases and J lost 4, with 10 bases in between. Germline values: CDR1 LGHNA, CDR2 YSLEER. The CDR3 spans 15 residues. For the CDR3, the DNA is TGCGCCAGCAGCCAAGATCCCCAGTCAGGAAACACCATATATTTT. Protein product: CASSQDPQSGNTIYF.

In nucleotides, the CDR3 is TGTGCCAGCACCGAAGGTAGGGGTGGCTACACCTTC. Translation: CASTEGRGGYTF. This chain connects TRBV2 to TRBJ1-2, with a tentative D call TRBD1 (5 bases). The CDR3 runs 12 residues. V was pared by 7 bases and J by 7 bases, with 13 bases between. Looked up from germline, CDR1 is SNHLY and CDR2 is FYNNEI.

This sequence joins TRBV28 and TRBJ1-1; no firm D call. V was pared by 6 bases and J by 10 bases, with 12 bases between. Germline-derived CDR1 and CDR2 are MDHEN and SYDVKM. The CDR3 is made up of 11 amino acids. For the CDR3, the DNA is TGTGCCAGCAGGGCTAGGTATGGAGCTTTCTTT. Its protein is CASRARYGAFF.

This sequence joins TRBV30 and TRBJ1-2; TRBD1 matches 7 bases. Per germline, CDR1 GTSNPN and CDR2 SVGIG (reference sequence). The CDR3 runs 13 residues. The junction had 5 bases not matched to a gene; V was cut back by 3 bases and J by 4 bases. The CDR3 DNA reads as TGTGCCTGGAGCGAACAGGGGCTCTATGGCTACACCTTC. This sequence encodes CAWSEQGLYGYTF.

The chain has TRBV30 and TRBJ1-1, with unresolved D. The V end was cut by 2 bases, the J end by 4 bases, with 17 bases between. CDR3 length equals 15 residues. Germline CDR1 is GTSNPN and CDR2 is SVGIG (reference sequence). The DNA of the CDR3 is TGTGCCTGGAGTCCTTCCCTGACACTTGCCACTGAAGCTTTCTTT. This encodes CAWSPSLTLATEAFF.

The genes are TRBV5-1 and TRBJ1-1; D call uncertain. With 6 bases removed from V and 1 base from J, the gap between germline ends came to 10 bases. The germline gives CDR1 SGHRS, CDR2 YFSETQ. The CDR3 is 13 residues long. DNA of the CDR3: TGCGCCAGCACCCTGCAGGAGAACACTGAAGCTTTCTTT. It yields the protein CASTLQENTEAFF.

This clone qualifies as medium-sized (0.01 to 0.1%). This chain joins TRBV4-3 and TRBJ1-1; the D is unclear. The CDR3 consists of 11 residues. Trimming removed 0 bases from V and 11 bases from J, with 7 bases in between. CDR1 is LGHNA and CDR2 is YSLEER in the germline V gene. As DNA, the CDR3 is TGCGCCAGCAGCCAAGATGGGCGGGCTTTCTTT. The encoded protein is CASSQDGRAFF.

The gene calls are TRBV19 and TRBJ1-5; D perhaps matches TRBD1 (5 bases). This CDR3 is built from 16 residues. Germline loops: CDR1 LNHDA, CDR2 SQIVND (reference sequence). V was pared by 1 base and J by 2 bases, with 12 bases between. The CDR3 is CASSIGRGTGNQPQHF. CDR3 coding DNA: TGTGCCAGTAGTATAGGAAGGGGTACGGGCAATCAGCCCCAGCATTTT.

CDR3 sequence (DNA): TGTGCCACCCGAAGTTACTCACCCCTCCACTTT. It is translated as CATRSYSPLHF. This chain connects TRBV28 to TRBJ1-6; D not resolved. CDR3 length equals 11 residues. V was shortened by 10 bases and J by 10 bases, with 11 bases between the two germline ends. Germline V lookup: CDR1 MDHEN, CDR2 SYDVKM.

This chain's CDR3 is CAISESWIGIGTRPYNEQFF. The CDR3 nucleotides read TGTGCCATCAGTGAGTCTTGGATCGGTATCGGGACTAGACCCTACAATGAGCAGTTCTTC. This rearrangement joins TRBV10-3 to TRBJ2-1; 8 bases align to TRBD2. Germline values: CDR1 ENHRY, CDR2 SYGVKD. V shed 0 bases, J shed 2 bases, and the junction held 15 bases outside the gene matches. There are 20 residues in the CDR3.

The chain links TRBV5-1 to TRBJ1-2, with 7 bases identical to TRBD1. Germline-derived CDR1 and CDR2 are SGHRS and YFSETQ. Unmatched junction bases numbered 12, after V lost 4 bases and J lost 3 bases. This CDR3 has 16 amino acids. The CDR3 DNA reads TGCGCCAGCAGCACCTCAGGGGGGGGCGCGGACTATGGCTACACCTTC. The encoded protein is CASSTSGGGADYGYTF. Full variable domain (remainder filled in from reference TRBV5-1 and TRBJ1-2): KAGVTQTPRYLIKTRGQQVTLSCSPISGHRSVSWYQQTPGQGLQFLFEYFSETQRNKGNFPGRFSGRQFSNSRSEMNVSTLELGDSALYLCASSTSGGGADYGYTFGSGTRLTVV.

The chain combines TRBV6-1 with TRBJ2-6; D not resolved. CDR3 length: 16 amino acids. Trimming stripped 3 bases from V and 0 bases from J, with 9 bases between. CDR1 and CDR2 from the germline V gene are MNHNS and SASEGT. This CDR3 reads CASSEGVFSGANVLTF. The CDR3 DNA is TGTGCCAGCAGTGAGGGCGTCTTCTCTGGGGCCAACGTCCTGACTTTC.

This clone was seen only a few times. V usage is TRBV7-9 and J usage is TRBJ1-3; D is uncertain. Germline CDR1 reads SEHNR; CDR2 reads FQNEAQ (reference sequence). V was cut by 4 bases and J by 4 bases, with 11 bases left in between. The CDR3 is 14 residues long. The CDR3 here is CASSSTEAGNTIYF. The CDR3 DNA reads TGTGCCAGCAGCTCCACAGAAGCCGGAAACACCATATATTTT.

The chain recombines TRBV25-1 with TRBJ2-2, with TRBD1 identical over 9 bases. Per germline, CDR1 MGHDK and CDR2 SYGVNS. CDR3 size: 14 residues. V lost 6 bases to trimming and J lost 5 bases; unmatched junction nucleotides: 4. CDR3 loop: CASRGQGRTGELFF. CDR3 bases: TGTGCCAGCAGGGGACAGGGACGTACCGGGGAGCTGTTTTTT.

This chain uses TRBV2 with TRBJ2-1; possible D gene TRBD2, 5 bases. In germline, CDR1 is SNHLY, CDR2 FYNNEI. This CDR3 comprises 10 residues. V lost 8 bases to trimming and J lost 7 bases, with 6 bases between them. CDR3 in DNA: TGTGCCAGCGGGGAGAATGAGCAGTTCTTC. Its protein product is CASGENEQFF.

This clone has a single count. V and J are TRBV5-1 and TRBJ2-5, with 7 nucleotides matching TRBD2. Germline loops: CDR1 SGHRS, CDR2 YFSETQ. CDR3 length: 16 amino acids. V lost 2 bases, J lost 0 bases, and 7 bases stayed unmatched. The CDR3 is CASSLIGGGYQETQYF. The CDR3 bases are TGCGCCAGCAGCTTAATCGGGGGAGGGTACCAAGAGACCCAGTACTTC.

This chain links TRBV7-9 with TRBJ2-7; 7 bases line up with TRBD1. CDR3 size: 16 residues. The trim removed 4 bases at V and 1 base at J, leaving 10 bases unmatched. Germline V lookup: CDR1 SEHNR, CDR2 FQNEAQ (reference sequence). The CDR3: CASSWKTGSGSYEQYF. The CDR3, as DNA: TGTGCCAGCAGCTGGAAGACAGGGTCCGGGTCCTACGAGCAGTACTTC.